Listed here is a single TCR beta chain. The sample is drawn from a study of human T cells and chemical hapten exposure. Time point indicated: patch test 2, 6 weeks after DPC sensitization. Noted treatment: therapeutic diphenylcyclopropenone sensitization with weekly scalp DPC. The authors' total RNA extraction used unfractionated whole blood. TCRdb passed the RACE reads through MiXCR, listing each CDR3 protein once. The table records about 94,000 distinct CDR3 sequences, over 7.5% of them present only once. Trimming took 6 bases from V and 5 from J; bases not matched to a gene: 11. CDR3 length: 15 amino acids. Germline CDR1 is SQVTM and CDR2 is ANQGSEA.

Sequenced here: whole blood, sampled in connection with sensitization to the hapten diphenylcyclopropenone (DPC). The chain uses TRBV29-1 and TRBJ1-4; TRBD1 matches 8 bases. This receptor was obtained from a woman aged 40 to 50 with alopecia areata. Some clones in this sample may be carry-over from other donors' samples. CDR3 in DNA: TGCAGCGTCGCCCTGGGACAGGCCACGAATGAAAAACTGTTTTTT. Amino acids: CSVALGQATNEKLFF.